The 20 T cell receptor delta chains listed next were all sequenced from one sample in a study of gamma-delta T cells after stem cell transplantation. With CATT, TCRdb re-called clones from the RT-PCR reads. The repertoire includes over 2,500 delta-chain clones, less than 2.5% of them detected once, and approximately 12% sits in the top ten. The sample consisted of gamma-delta T cells. These receptors were collected from a human donor. It is not recorded whose cells these are; they may come from a transplant donor.

This clone was observed a few times. The chain combines TRDV2 with TRDJ1; 12 bases line up with TRDD3. The CDR3 contains 17 residues. Trimming took 3 bases from V and 0 from J; bases not matched to a gene: 7. Germline V gives CDR1 GEAIGNYY, CDR2 EKD. CDR3 sequence reads: CACDPLGDTRYTDKLIF. The DNA of the CDR3 is TGTGCCTGTGACCCACTGGGGGATACCCGGTACACCGATAAACTCATCTTT.

In its sample, this clone was seen a few times. This could be a read error, since a much larger clone is one nucleotide away. Here the CDR3 DNA reads TGTGCCTGTGACCCAATGGGGCAGTTCACCGATAAACTCATCTTT. Its protein product is CACDPMGQFTDKLIF. V usage is TRDV2 and J usage is TRDJ1; TRDD3 is a possible D gene (5 bases). Germline V gives CDR1 GEAIGNYY, CDR2 EKD. Trimming shortened V by 3 bases and J by 1 base, and 14 bases separated the two germline ends. The CDR3 has 15 amino acids.

This clone occurred a few times. A much larger clone lies one base from this, so it may be a read error. The sample contains more than one DNA sequence encoding this CDR3. J is TRDJ1 and V is TRDV2; TRDD3 aligns across 9 bases. The CDR3 length is 19 residues. Per germline, CDR1 GEAIGNYY and CDR2 EKD. DNA for the CDR3: TGCGCCTGTGACTCCCTTTTAAGATTGGGGGATAGTAGCACCGATAAACTCATCTTT. This translates into CACDSLLRLGDSSTDKLIF.

V is TRDV2 and J is TRDJ1; 9 nucleotides agree with TRDD3. The germline V gene encodes CDR1 GEAIGNYY and CDR2 EKD. The CDR3 has 21 amino acids. Trimming at V came to 1 base and at J to 2 bases, leaving 22 bases not matched to a gene. The CDR3 bases are TGTGCCTGTGACACTCTTAGATTAGTACTGGGGGACGGCGCAACAACCGATAAACTCATCTTT. Amino acid sequence: CACDTLRLVLGDGATTDKLIF.

Relative to its sample, this clone is large. This sample includes further DNA sequences coding for the same CDR3. CDR3 DNA: TGTGCCTGTGACGCCATTCCTATTGGGGGATCGACAGCACAACTCTTCTTT. Translating gives CACDAIPIGGSTAQLFF. This chain uses TRDV2 with TRDJ2; 8 nucleotides line up with TRDD3. V trimming: 3 bases; J trimming: 4 bases; junction bases outside the gene matches: 12. CDR3 size: 17 residues. CDR1 and CDR2 (germline): GEAIGNYY, EKD.

A few counts support this clone. The chain is built from TRDV2 and TRDJ1; 9 bases line up with TRDD3. V lost 3 bases and J lost 0; bases outside the gene matches: 4. CDR1 is GEAIGNYY, CDR2 EKD, per germline. This CDR3 contains 15 residues. This CDR3 reads CACDLLGENTDKLIF. CDR3 DNA sequence: TGTGCCTGTGACCTACTGGGGGAAAACACCGATAAACTCATCTTT.

This clone has a handful of counts. This may come from a read error, since a much larger clone is one base off. The gene calls are TRDV2 and TRDJ1; TRDD3 aligns across 8 bases. J gave up 4 bases and V 3 bases, and 9 bases lay outside the gene matches. CDR3 size: 15 residues. Germline CDR1 GEAIGNYY, CDR2 EKD. DNA of the CDR3: TGTGCCTGTGACTTGGTGGGGGATGGTGGCGATAAACTCATCTTT. Translating it yields CACDLVGDGGDKLIF.

On this clone itself: This may stem from a read error, because a much larger clone lies one nucleotide away. Additional DNA sequences in this sample encode the identical CDR3. The V call is TRDV2, the J call TRDJ1, with D possibly being TRDD3 (6 bases). The CDR3 runs 18 residues. V was trimmed by 0 bases and J by 5 bases, leaving 24 bases between them. CDR1 is GEAIGNYY and CDR2 is EKD in the germline V gene. CDR3 nucleotides: TGTGCCTGTGACACCGTTGGTGGAGGATACTCAGACCCAGATAAACTCATCTTT. Amino acids: CACDTVGGGYSDPDKLIF.

In regard to this clone: A far larger clone is one base from this, pointing to a likely read error. This sample includes further DNA sequences coding for the same CDR3. The chain carries TRDV1 and TRDJ1; the match to TRDD3 covers 9 bases. The CDR3 consists of 29 residues. The V and J ends lost 3 bases and 0 bases, in that order; junction bases with no gene match: 44. Germline assignment: CDR1 TSWWSYY and CDR2 QGS. This chain's CDR3 is CALGEVMVTFLPYWGTLPERWRDTDKLIF. DNA for the CDR3: TGTGCTCTTGGGGAGGTCATGGTAACCTTCCTCCCCTACTGGGGGACCTTGCCAGAGAGGTGGAGGGACACCGATAAACTCATCTTT.

The table lists this clone with a few counts. The amino acid sequence in TCRdb belongs to a much larger clone and departs from this DNA's translation at residue 4, likely a sequencing read error; the sequence shown is translated from the DNA. For the CDR3, the DNA is TGTGCCTGTTACTCCCTGGGGGATACACCAAGGCTATACACCGATAAACTCATCTTT. Amino acid sequence: CACYSLGDTPRLYTDKLIF. This chain links TRDV2 with TRDJ1, with 11 bases fitting TRDD3. The CDR3 totals 19 residues. Germline V gene data show CDR1 as GEAIGNYY and CDR2 as EKD. Germline trimming cut 6 bases from V and 0 bases from J; bases unmatched to any gene: 17.

By sample fraction, this clone is medium-sized (0.01 to 0.1%). The chain carries TRDV2 and TRDJ1, with 7 nucleotides matching TRDD3. This CDR3 is 15 amino acids long. The V gene's germline CDR1 is GEAIGNYY and CDR2 EKD. V was pared by 1 base and J by 0 bases, with 4 bases of the junction left unmatched. In DNA form, the CDR3 reads TGTGCCTGTGACACGGTGGGATACCACACCGATAAACTCATCTTT. This codes for CACDTVGYHTDKLIF.

This clone came up a few times. Since a much larger clone is just one base distant, this may be a read error. This same CDR3 is encoded by further DNA sequences in the sample. The V and J genes are TRDV2 and TRDJ1; 8 bases align to TRDD3. The CDR3 is 15 residues long. Germline CDR1 reads GEAIGNYY; CDR2 reads EKD. CDR3 bases: TGTGCCTGCGCCGGTCTGGGGGACTACACCGACAAACTCATCTTT. Protein product: CACAGLGDYTDKLIF.

This clone has a handful of counts. TCRdb's protein, taken from a much larger clone, differs from this DNA's translation at residue 15, likely owing to a read error; the protein displayed comes from the DNA. The chain employs TRDV2 and TRDJ3; D perhaps matches TRDD3 (6 bases). Germline assignment: CDR1 GEAIGNYY and CDR2 EKD. This CDR3 comprises 18 residues. The CDR3 nucleotides are TGTGCCTGTGACCAACTGGGTGCACGCTCCTGGGACACCCGACGGATGTTTTTC. Translated: CACDQLGARSWDTRRMFF.

V is TRDV2 and J is TRDJ1; 10 bases match TRDD3. CDR3 length: 18 residues. V trimming: 1 base; J trimming: 5 bases; junction bases outside the gene matches: 15. From germline, CDR1 is GEAIGNYY and CDR2 EKD. CDR3: CACDTLLLGDSRADKLIF. The CDR3 DNA sequence: TGTGCCTGTGACACGCTCCTACTGGGGGATTCGAGGGCGGATAAACTCATCTTT.

In its sample, this clone is medium-sized (0.01 to 0.1%). V is TRDV2 and J is TRDJ3; 8 bases map to TRDD3. V trimming: 3 bases; J trimming: 2 bases; junction bases outside the gene matches: 5. CDR1 and CDR2 from the germline V gene are GEAIGNYY and EKD. The CDR3 length is 17 residues. This chain's CDR3 is CACDFTGGAWDTRQMFF. The CDR3 DNA reads as TGTGCCTGTGACTTTACTGGGGGCGCCTGGGACACCCGACAGATGTTTTTC.

This rearrangement joins TRDV2 to TRDJ1; 10 nucleotides agree with TRDD3. CDR1 GEAIGNYY and CDR2 EKD come from the germline V gene. CDR3 length: 20 amino acids. V shed 0 bases, J shed 1 base, and the junction held 16 bases outside the gene matches. This CDR3 is CACDTVIALGDQGGTDKLIF. The DNA for the CDR3 is TGTGCCTGTGACACCGTGATTGCACTGGGGGATCAGGGGGGCACCGATAAACTCATCTTT.

V usage is TRDV2 and J usage is TRDJ3, with TRDD3 matching over 13 bases. This CDR3 contains 22 residues. V was clipped by 2 bases and J by 0 bases; unmatched bases: 12. The germline V gene encodes CDR1 GEAIGNYY and CDR2 EKD. CDR3 in DNA: TGTGCCTGTGACAACGGTTTTACTGGGGGATACGATTCCTCCTGGGACACCCGACAGATGTTTTTC. It is translated as CACDNGFTGGYDSSWDTRQMFF.

In its sample, this clone was seen a few times. A much larger clone is a single base away; this may be a read error. At the DNA level, this CDR3 is encoded by other sequences in the same sample as well. The chain joins TRDV2 to TRDJ1; no clear D. CDR3 length: 20 amino acids. Deletions cut 4 bases from V and 0 bases from J, with 29 bases between. CDR1 and CDR2 from the germline V gene are GEAIGNYY and EKD. CDR3 loop: CACEGLHFEGPDLYTDKLIF. As DNA, the CDR3 is TGTGCCTGTGAGGGCTTACATTTTGAGGGTCCAGACCTGTACACCGATAAACTCATCTTT.

Sample share makes this clone medium-sized. This chain connects TRDV2 to TRDJ1; 7 nucleotides agree with TRDD3. The J call is uncertain, as TRDJ2 better fits the DNA end. The CDR3 extends over 16 amino acids. The germline gives CDR1 GEAIGNYY, CDR2 EKD. The CDR3 DNA reads TGTGCCTGTGACCTTCTGGGGGTAGAAACCGAGAATAAACTCTTCTTT. It is translated as CACDLLGVETENKLFF.

This clone was picked up a small number of times. This probably arose from a read error, given a far larger clone one base away. The chain is built from TRDV2 and TRDJ1; 10 bases are shared with TRDD3. There are 14 residues in the CDR3. Germline values: CDR1 GEAIGNYY, CDR2 EKD. For the CDR3, the DNA is TGTGCCCGTGACTTACTGGGGGATGGGGGTCGACTCATCTTT. Translation gives CARDLLGDGGRLIF.